The 30 T cell receptor beta chains below were found in one sample sequenced in a study of CD4 and CD8 cells across lung adenocarcinoma regions. TCRdb reanalysed the PCR reads using MiXCR and keeps one entry per CDR3 protein. The table includes about 25,000 distinct CDR3 sequences, 53% detected once. Source material: CD8+ T cells from the center of a lung tumor. The receptors shown here come from a male donor with lung adenocarcinoma. The CD4 and CD8 labels of this study may be unreliable.

This clonotype showed up just once. The V and J genes are TRBV6-1 and TRBJ2-3; D perhaps matches TRBD2 (6 bases). The ends were cut back, 8 bases at V and 9 bases at J, with 27 bases in the middle. The CDR3 consists of 16 residues. Germline lookup yields CDR1 MNHNS and CDR2 SASEGT. In nucleotides, the CDR3 is TGTGCCAGCGGGGGAGCCGGGAGAGGGGACCAGGAGACGCAGTATTTT. Residues: CASGGAGRGDQETQYF.

This clonotype has ten or more counts. V usage is TRBV4-1 and J usage is TRBJ2-5; 7 bases align to TRBD2. Germline trimming cut 6 bases from V and 2 bases from J; bases unmatched to any gene: 9. The CDR3 is 15 residues long. Germline loops: CDR1 MGHRA, CDR2 YSYEKL. The CDR3 DNA reads as TGCGCCAGCAGTTCGAGCGGGGTAATGCAAGAGACCCAGTACTTC. Its translation: CASSSSGVMQETQYF.

This clonotype was detected once. Sequence at one end of the junction differs from germline and may be a read error. The J gene is TRBJ2-5, the V gene TRBV27; TRBD2 matches at 9 bases. Looked up from germline, CDR1 is MNHEY and CDR2 is SMNVEV (reference sequence). The CDR3 runs to 16 residues. The CDR3 protein is CVSSGRGGRDQETQYF. CDR3 DNA: TGTGTCAGCAGCGGGCGGGGGGGCCGTGACCAAGAGACCCAGTACTTC.

This clonotype was seen many times. The chain has TRBV10-1 and TRBJ2-5; D uncertain. The CDR3 is made up of 13 amino acids. The germline CDR1 and CDR2 sequences are WNHNN and SYGVQD (reference sequence). V lost 3 bases to trimming and J lost 5 bases, with 10 bases between them. The CDR3: CASSDFSTETQYF. For the CDR3, the DNA is TGCGCCAGCAGTGATTTCAGTACGGAGACCCAGTACTTC.

V usage is TRBV6-1 and J usage is TRBJ2-3; the D call may be TRBD1 or TRBD2 (5 bases each). The CDR3 length is 13 residues. Germline assignment: CDR1 MNHNS and CDR2 SASEGT. Trimming took 10 bases from V and 12 from J, leaving 23 bases between them. CDR3 amino acids: CATGLRDTDIQYF. The CDR3 nucleotides read TGTGCCACGGGGCTGAGAGACACAGACATTCAGTATTTT.

V usage is TRBV5-1 and J usage is TRBJ2-1, with D hard to call. V lost 2 bases to trimming and J lost 6 bases, with 12 bases between them. Germline CDR1 reads SGHRS; CDR2 reads YFSETQ. This CDR3 spans 14 amino acids. The CDR3 is CASSFGQSGNEQFF. CDR3 in DNA: TGCGCCAGCAGCTTCGGTCAATCGGGCAATGAGCAGTTCTTC.

The gene calls are TRBV3-1 and TRBJ2-3, with 9 bases aligning to TRBD2. The V gene end was trimmed by 2 bases and the J gene end by 0 bases; junction bases not matched to a gene: 0. Germline V gene sequence: CDR1 LGHDT, CDR2 YNNKEL (reference sequence). This CDR3 comprises 15 residues. CDR3 loop: CASSQTSGSTDTQYF. The DNA of the CDR3 is TGTGCCAGCAGCCAAACTAGCGGGAGCACAGATACGCAGTATTTT.

In this sample, this clonotype turned up many times. The chain combines TRBV11-2 with TRBJ2-2, with D perhaps TRBD2 (5 bases). The V gene lost 5 bases and the J gene lost 4 bases, with 8 bases spanning the gap. The CDR3 spans 13 residues. Germline V gene sequence: CDR1 SGHAT, CDR2 FQNNGV. CDR3: CASSRGFTGELFF. CDR3 nucleotide sequence: TGTGCCAGCAGCCGAGGGTTCACCGGGGAGCTGTTTTTT.

This clonotype was seen just once. Its ends do not fully match the called genes, so a read error is possible. The rearrangement joins TRBV6-1 to TRBJ2-3; D is perhaps TRBD2 (6 bases). Germline values: CDR1 MNHNS, CDR2 SASEGT. The CDR3 spans 14 residues. The CDR3 loop is CASIRRGGTDTQYF. The CDR3 DNA reads TGTGCCAGCATAAGGCGGGGAGGCACAGATACGCAGTACTTT.

The chain joins TRBV2 to TRBJ2-5, with D uncertain. There are 13 residues in the CDR3. CDR1 is SNHLY, CDR2 FYNNEI, per germline. The ends were cut back, 4 bases at V and 3 bases at J, with 9 bases in the middle. In nucleotides, the CDR3 is TGTGCCAGCAGTGGAAGGTCGAAAGAGACCCAGTACTTC. This encodes CASSGRSKETQYF.

In its sample, this clonotype is medium-sized (0.01 to 0.1%). The J gene is TRBJ2-6, the V gene TRBV6-1; TRBD1 aligns across 7 bases. The CDR3 loop spans 20 amino acids. J lost 1 base, V lost 2 bases, and 14 bases had no gene match. Germline V gives CDR1 MNHNS, CDR2 SASEGT. CDR3 nucleotides: TGTGCCAGCAGTGAACAAACTCCGGGACAGATATCTTCTGGGGCCAACGTCCTGACTTTC. As protein: CASSEQTPGQISSGANVLTF.

The CDR3 sequence is CASSLEGGTGKKTQYF. The CDR3 bases are TGTGCCAGCAGCTTAGAGGGGGGGACAGGGAAAAAGACCCAGTACTTC. The rearrangement uses TRBV7-8 and TRBJ2-5; 9 nucleotides agree with TRBD1. Unmatched junction bases numbered 9, after V lost 1 base and J lost 6 bases. The CDR3 extends over 16 amino acids. CDR1 is SGHVS and CDR2 is FQNEAQ in the germline V gene.

The chain carries TRBV24-1 and TRBJ2-1; 8 bases agree with TRBD1. Germline V CDR1 and CDR2: KGHDR, SFDVKD. Trimming removed 2 bases from V and 2 bases from J; junction bases left unmatched: 4. The CDR3 totals 16 residues. The CDR3 nucleotides are TGTGCCACCAGTGATTGGACAGGGTCTACCTACAATGAGCAGTTCTTC. Translation: CATSDWTGSTYNEQFF.

On this clonotype: The junction departs from the called germline gene at one end, perhaps through a read error. The V and J genes are TRBV27 and TRBJ2-3, with a possible D match to TRBD2 (5 bases). CDR1 is MNHEY, CDR2 SMNVEV, per germline (reference sequence). The CDR3 runs to 14 residues. The CDR3 reads CAGSGGPGPDTQYF. The CDR3, as DNA: TGTGCCGGCAGCGGCGGCCCGGGCCCAGATACCCAGTACTTT.

A word on this clonotype: One junction end does not reproduce the germline sequence, and a read error may be involved. CDR3 nucleotides: TGTGCCAGCAGGACAAGAACAGGGGAGCAATATTTT. It translates to CASRTRTGEQYF. The genes are TRBV6-1 and TRBJ2-2; 7 nucleotides agree with TRBD1. The length of the CDR3 is 12 residues. Germline-derived CDR1 and CDR2 are MNHNS and SASEGT.

The rearrangement uses TRBV10-2 and TRBJ2-5; no clear D. The J call is uncertain, as TRBJ2-1 better fits the DNA end. The CDR3 is made up of 14 amino acids. From germline, CDR1 is WSHSY and CDR2 SAAADI. DNA for the CDR3: TGCGCCAGCAGTGAGAGTGGGTACCAAGAGACCCAGTTCTTC. Translated, it gives CASSESGYQETQFF.

This clonotype was counted many times. J is TRBJ2-1 and V is TRBV29-1, with 10 bases fitting TRBD2. The germline V gene encodes CDR1 SQVTM and CDR2 ANQGSEA. The CDR3 is 13 residues long. After removal of 6 bases from V and 9 bases from J, the junction contained 8 bases not matched to a gene. The CDR3 nucleotides read TGCAGCGTCGCCGGGACTAGCGTTGGTGAGCAGTTCTTC. Translation gives CSVAGTSVGEQFF.

CDR3 DNA sequence: TGTGCCAGCATGGAAGTGGGATCACCCCTCCACTTT. Its translation: CASMEVGSPLHF. The chain employs TRBV27 and TRBJ1-6, with D uncertain. The CDR3 has 12 amino acids. V was cut by 7 bases and J by 10 bases, with 11 bases left in between. The germline CDR1 and CDR2 sequences are MNHEY and SMNVEV (reference sequence).

This clonotype was detected ten times or more. The rearrangement links TRBV7-2 to TRBJ2-5, with TRBD2 identical over 8 bases. The trim removed 5 bases at V and 7 bases at J, leaving 15 bases unmatched. The CDR3 is 16 amino acids. CDR1 is SGHTA, CDR2 FQGNSA, per germline. This chain's CDR3 is CASSNYPAGVGGTQYF. The CDR3 DNA follows: TGTGCCAGCAGCAACTACCCAGCGGGAGTGGGGGGGACCCAGTACTTC. The full variable domain, completed using reference TRBV7-2 and TRBJ2-5, is GAGVSQSPSNKVTEKGKDVELRCDPISGHTALYWYRQSLGQGLEFLIYFQGNSAPDKSGLPSDRFSAERTGGSVSTLTIQRTQQEDSAVYLCASSNYPAGVGGTQYFGPGTRLLVL.

On this clonotype itself: The junction departs from germline at one end; a sequencing error may be responsible. V usage is TRBV4-1 and J usage is TRBJ2-3; D perhaps matches TRBD2 (6 bases). Per germline, CDR1 MGHRA and CDR2 YSYEKL. The CDR3 covers 17 residues. CDR3 amino acids: CASSRVTGRGATDTQYF. As DNA, the CDR3 is TGCGCCAGCAGCCGCGTTACGGGGCGGGGAGCCACAGATACGCAGTATTTC.

This clonotype was seen ten or more times. J is TRBJ2-7 and V is TRBV7-2; 9 nucleotides line up with TRBD1. The trim removed 3 bases at V and 9 bases at J, leaving 9 bases unmatched. This CDR3 has 14 residues. Germline lookup yields CDR1 SGHTA and CDR2 FQGNSA. This CDR3 reads CASSFNPGQGSQYF. The CDR3 DNA follows: TGTGCCAGCAGCTTCAACCCGGGACAGGGATCGCAGTACTTC.

This clonotype was detected only a few times. The V gene is TRBV6-2 or TRBV6-3, the J gene TRBJ2-2, with D tentatively TRBD1 (6 bases). Trimming left V 2 bases short and J 4 bases short, with 14 bases between. The germline V gene has CDR1 MNHEY and CDR2 SVGEGT. The CDR3 sequence is 16 residues long. The CDR3 nucleotides read TGTGCCAGCAGTTACGGGGCAGGGGTGATCACCGGGGAGCTGTTTTTT. This codes for CASSYGAGVITGELFF.

The V call is TRBV4-2, the J call TRBJ2-7; TRBD2 agrees at 12 bases. The CDR3 runs 16 residues. V lost 3 bases and J lost 5; bases outside the gene matches: 8. Germline V gives CDR1 LGHNA, CDR2 YNFKEQ. The CDR3 sequence: CASSHLRLAGEDEQYF. DNA of the CDR3: TGTGCCAGCAGCCACCTCCGACTAGCGGGAGAGGACGAGCAGTACTTC.

This chain's CDR3 is CASQLGPGQGRYGYTF. The CDR3 DNA reads as TGTGCCAGCCAACTGGGACCGGGACAGGGACGCTATGGCTACACCTTC. The rearrangement joins TRBV6-1 to TRBJ1-2; TRBD1 matches 9 bases. The germline V gene has CDR1 MNHNS and CDR2 SASEGT. Losses at the gene ends were 8 bases for V and 4 bases for J; bases not matched to a gene: 14. CDR3 length: 16 residues.

This clonotype was found a few times. The junction shows a germline mismatch at one end, possibly a read error. CDR3 amino acids: CASSEAGPGVGDMQYF. CDR3 sequence (DNA): TGTGCCAGCAGTGAAGCCGGGCCGGGGGTCGGGGACATGCAGTATTTC. The rearrangement joins TRBV6-1 to TRBJ2-4; D is perhaps TRBD1 or TRBD2 (6 bases each). Germline CDR1 reads MNHNS; CDR2 reads SASEGT. CDR3 size: 16 residues.

At least ten counts were recorded for this clonotype. CDR3 bases: TGTGCCAGCACCTCAGACCAGTACAATGAGCAGTTCTTC. Its translation is CASTSDQYNEQFF. This sequence joins TRBV6-5 and TRBJ2-1; D remains ambiguous. Trimming shortened V by 7 bases and J by 4 bases, and 11 bases separated the two germline ends. The CDR3 has 13 amino acids. CDR1 and CDR2 (germline): MNHEY, SVGAGI.

This sequence joins TRBV4-2 and TRBJ2-7; 12 bases map to TRBD2. Looked up from germline, CDR1 is LGHNA and CDR2 is YNFKEQ. Germline trimming cut 3 bases from V and 2 bases from J; bases unmatched to any gene: 17. CDR3 length: 20 residues. The CDR3 sequence: CASSQFSGTSGWVSAYEQYF. For the CDR3, the DNA is TGTGCCAGCAGCCAGTTCTCCGGGACTAGCGGGTGGGTCTCGGCCTACGAGCAGTACTTC.

Turning to this clonotype: Sequence at one end of the junction differs from germline and may be a read error. The rearrangement links TRBV6-1 to TRBJ2-3; D remains unclear. Germline CDR1 reads MNHNS; CDR2 reads SASEGT. The CDR3 length is 16 residues. CDR3 DNA: TGTGCCAGCAGTGAAGCGGGGATGTGGGTTGAGGATACGCAGTATTTC. Its protein product is CASSEAGMWVEDTQYF.

This clonotype was seen at least ten times. The chain is built from TRBV6-5 and TRBJ2-1; TRBD2 is a possible D gene (7 bases). CDR1 is MNHEY and CDR2 is SVGAGI in the germline V gene. Deletions cut 11 bases from V and 0 bases from J, with 35 bases between. The CDR3 extends over 21 amino acids. The CDR3 loop reads CAVRDTLGVAGVISSYNEQFF. The DNA for the CDR3 is TGTGCCGTACGGGACACCCTAGGGGTGGCGGGAGTTATAAGCTCCTACAATGAGCAGTTCTTC.

To note about this clonotype: One junction end does not reproduce the germline sequence, and a read error may be involved. The chain has TRBV10-3 and TRBJ2-5; the match to TRBD1 covers 8 bases. From germline, CDR1 is ENHRY and CDR2 SYGVKD. This CDR3 comprises 14 residues. The chain's CDR3 is CASSESGGIETQYF. The CDR3 coding sequence is TGTGCCAGCAGTGAGTCAGGGGGCATAGAGACCCAGTACTTC.